The 21 T cell receptor beta chains listed next were all sequenced from one sample in a study of Graves' ophthalmopathy and Graves' hyperthyroidism. TCR beta CDR3 regions were amplified from RNA transcripts. The first round was an RT-PCR with HTBI primers, and the second round was a multiplex PCR. Each CDR3 protein gets one entry after TCRdb re-called the multiplex PCR reads with MiXCR. The sample lists about 740,000 distinct CDR3 sequences, approximately 40% occurring once. The sample taken for sequencing was peripheral blood. These receptors all stem from an adult man with Graves' ophthalmopathy.

The chain recombines TRBV12-3 or TRBV12-4 with TRBJ1-1; possible D gene TRBD1, 6 bases. The CDR3 is 14 amino acids. V dropped 7 bases and J dropped 0 bases, with 12 bases sitting between them. The CDR3 loop reads CASTIGTLNTEAFF. The CDR3 coding sequence is TGTGCCAGCACCATCGGGACATTGAACACTGAAGCTTTCTTT.

In regard to this clonotype: A much larger clone sits a single nucleotide away, making a read error possible. The V call is TRBV7-6, the J call TRBJ2-5; D possibly uses TRBD1 or TRBD2 (5 bases each). The CDR3 totals 16 residues. The germline V gene has CDR1 SGHVS and CDR2 FNYEAQ. The DNA for the CDR3 is TGTGCCGGCAGCTTAGGATATAGAGGGACCCAAGAGACCCAGTACTTC. Translated, it gives CAGSLGYRGTQETQYF.

This clonotype has only a few counts. The chain joins TRBV20-1 to TRBJ2-7; D is uncertain. Germline V gene sequence: CDR1 DFQATT, CDR2 SNEGSKA (reference sequence). V lost 3 bases, J lost 0 bases, and 9 bases lay in between. The CDR3 has 13 residues. The CDR3 nucleotides read TGCAGTGCTAGGTTCCCGACCTCCTACGAGCAGTACTTC. This sequence encodes CSARFPTSYEQYF.

This clonotype was seen a handful of times. The V gene is TRBV2, the J gene TRBJ2-6; perhaps TRBD1 as D (6 bases). With 5 bases removed from V and 0 bases from J, the gap between germline ends came to 17 bases. Germline V CDR1 and CDR2: SNHLY, FYNNEI. CDR3 length: 18 amino acids. The CDR3 DNA reads TGTGCCAGCAGTTATGACAGGCGGGTCCTCTCTGGGGCCAACGTCCTGACTTTC. It codes for CASSYDRRVLSGANVLTF.

On this clonotype: The junction and the germline gene differ at one end; a read error may be behind it. The rearrangement joins TRBV29-1 to TRBJ2-7; D might be TRBD1 or TRBD2, each matching 5 bases. CDR3 size: 13 residues. The germline V gene has CDR1 SQVTM and CDR2 ANQGSEA. CDR3 residues: CSVEVGTSAEQYF. Here the CDR3 DNA reads TGCAGCGTAGAAGTCGGGACGTCCGCCGAGCAGTACTTC.

This chain uses TRBV7-8 with TRBJ2-5; D perhaps matches TRBD2 (6 bases). The germline V gene has CDR1 SGHVS and CDR2 FQNEAQ. CDR3 length equals 14 residues. V shed 5 bases and J shed 3 bases, with 13 bases lying between them. This CDR3 is CASSRGGAEETQYF. The CDR3 coding sequence is TGTGCCAGCAGCCGAGGCGGGGCTGAAGAGACCCAGTACTTC.

This clonotype was detected ten times or more. J is TRBJ2-5 and V is TRBV25-1; tentative D call: TRBD2 (6 bases). Trimming removed 4 bases from V and 2 bases from J, with 11 bases in between. Looked up from germline, CDR1 is MGHDK and CDR2 is SYGVNS. CDR3 size: 14 residues. The CDR3 DNA follows: TGTGCCAGCAGTGGGGGACTGACTCAAGAGACCCAGTACTTC. Its translation is CASSGGLTQETQYF.

The chain recombines TRBV19 with TRBJ2-2; possible D gene TRBD2, 5 bases. This CDR3 comprises 16 residues. Trimming took 6 bases from V and 4 from J, leaving 18 bases between them. CDR1 is LNHDA and CDR2 is SQIVND in the germline V gene (reference sequence). The CDR3 nucleotides are TGTGCCAGTAGCCCCTTTAGCTCGAGCGGCACCGGGGAGCTGTTTTTT. Translated, it gives CASSPFSSSGTGELFF.

The chain employs TRBV6-6 and TRBJ2-7; D unclear. Trimming cost V 3 bases and J 2 bases, with 8 bases left between them. CDR3 length: 13 residues. Germline values: CDR1 MNHNY, CDR2 SVGAGI (reference sequence). The DNA for the CDR3 is TGTGCCAGCAGTTATCAGGATACCTACGAGCAGTACTTC. This translates into CASSYQDTYEQYF.

This clonotype was observed many times. CDR3 sequence: CSVDVGQGPYEQYF. The CDR3 DNA reads as TGCAGCGTTGATGTGGGACAGGGGCCCTACGAGCAGTACTTC. The chain couples TRBV29-1 to TRBJ2-7, with 10 bases aligning to TRBD1. V was clipped by 3 bases and J by 2 bases; unmatched bases: 4. Germline V CDR1 and CDR2: SQVTM, ANQGSEA. The CDR3 has 14 amino acids.

This sequence joins TRBV20-1 and TRBJ1-2; 7 bases align to TRBD1. The CDR3 totals 14 residues. V dropped 5 bases and J dropped 3; count of bases not matched to a gene: 9. Germline V gene lookup returns CDR1 DFQATT and CDR2 SNEGSKA (reference sequence). In DNA form, the CDR3 reads TGCAGTGCTCCCCGAGGAGGGGGCGACTATGGCTACACCTTC. This encodes CSAPRGGGDYGYTF.

The chain recombines TRBV15 with TRBJ1-2; TRBD1 matches at 7 bases. V was clipped by 4 bases and J by 2 bases; unmatched bases: 10. Germline CDR1 and CDR2: LNHNV and YYDKDF (reference sequence). CDR3 size: 16 residues. This CDR3 is CATSIGGTEPNYGYTF. The CDR3 nucleotides are TGTGCCACCAGCATTGGAGGGACAGAGCCGAACTATGGCTACACCTTC.

This clonotype was seen ten or more times. Written as DNA, the CDR3 is TGTGCCACCTCGGTGGAGGCCAACGTCCTGACTTTC. This gives the protein CATSVEANVLTF. The chain joins TRBV10-3 to TRBJ2-6; D is undetermined. Deletions cut 10 bases from V and 6 bases from J, with 10 bases between. The CDR3 extends over 12 amino acids. Germline-derived CDR1 and CDR2 are ENHRY and SYGVKD.

The chain employs TRBV25-1 and TRBJ2-2, with 12 bases that match TRBD2. Germline V gene sequence: CDR1 MGHDK, CDR2 SYGVNS. With 10 bases clipped from V and 1 base from J, the junction kept 7 bases outside the gene matches. CDR3 length equals 16 residues. CDR3 loop: CAIRTGLAGNTGELFF. The CDR3 region has the DNA TGTGCCATCAGGACGGGACTAGCGGGGAACACCGGGGAGCTGTTTTTT.

This clonotype was recorded only once. The chain is built from TRBV19 and TRBJ1-1, with a weak D call TRBD1 (6 bases). Germline CDR1 is LNHDA and CDR2 is SQIVND (reference sequence). Trimming took off 6 bases at V and 0 bases at J, with 14 bases between the two ends. The CDR3 loop spans 15 amino acids. The CDR3 protein is CASRRGGPMNTEAFF. For the CDR3, the DNA is TGTGCCAGTAGGAGGGGGGGGCCCATGAACACTGAAGCTTTCTTT.

This clonotype was found a few times. The J gene is TRBJ1-4, the V gene TRBV4-3; no clear D. Looked up from germline, CDR1 is LGHNA and CDR2 is YSLEER. Trimming took off 7 bases at V and 8 bases at J, with 17 bases between the two ends. The CDR3 runs 14 residues. The CDR3 loop is CASTSSSASEKLFF. The DNA of the CDR3 is TGCGCCAGCACCTCTTCGTCCGCCAGCGAAAAACTGTTTTTT.

There are many counts of this clonotype. The J gene is TRBJ1-2, the V gene TRBV24-1; no definite D call. The CDR3 contains 13 residues. Between the trimmed V and J ends, which lost 3 bases and 8 bases, there was a span of 12 bases. In germline, CDR1 is KGHDR, CDR2 SFDVKD. Written as DNA, the CDR3 is TGTGCCACCAGTGATCTGGCGTCGGGAGGCTACACCTTC. Translation gives CATSDLASGGYTF.

The chain links TRBV18 to TRBJ2-5, with D perhaps being TRBD1 or TRBD2 (5 bases each). CDR3 size: 14 residues. Trimming took off 3 bases at V and 5 bases at J, with 13 bases between the two ends. Germline lookup yields CDR1 KGHSH and CDR2 LQKENI. The CDR3 sequence: CASSPRDPGETQYF. The CDR3 region has the DNA TGTGCCAGCTCACCCCGGGACCCGGGTGAGACCCAGTACTTC.

The table lists this clonotype with a count of one. An end of the junction does not agree with germline; a read error may underlie this. The V call is TRBV10-1, the J call TRBJ2-2; tentatively, D is TRBD1 (5 bases). CDR1 and CDR2 from the germline V gene are WNHNN and SYGVQD (reference sequence). The CDR3 loop spans 15 amino acids. The CDR3 reads CASSYDSIGTGELFF. The CDR3 DNA is TGTGCCAGCAGTTACGACAGCATTGGGACCGGGGAGCTGTTTTTT.

This clonotype was counted ten times or more. This chain links TRBV2 with TRBJ1-2; no firm D call. The germline V gene has CDR1 SNHLY and CDR2 FYNNEI. CDR3 length: 13 amino acids. Trimming cost V 7 bases and J 3 bases, with 12 bases left between them. CDR3 protein: CASNRDSDYGYTF. DNA of the CDR3: TGTGCCAGCAATCGGGATTCAGACTATGGCTACACCTTC.

The CDR3 DNA is TGTGCCAGCAGCTTGGCAGGGGCGCGGATCTATGGCTACACCTTC. It yields the protein CASSLAGARIYGYTF. V gene TRBV5-8 combines with J gene TRBJ1-2; D might be TRBD1 (6 bases). The V end was cut by 0 bases, the J end by 4 bases, with 13 bases between. This CDR3 is 15 amino acids long. CDR1 is SGHTS and CDR2 is YDEGEE in the germline V gene.